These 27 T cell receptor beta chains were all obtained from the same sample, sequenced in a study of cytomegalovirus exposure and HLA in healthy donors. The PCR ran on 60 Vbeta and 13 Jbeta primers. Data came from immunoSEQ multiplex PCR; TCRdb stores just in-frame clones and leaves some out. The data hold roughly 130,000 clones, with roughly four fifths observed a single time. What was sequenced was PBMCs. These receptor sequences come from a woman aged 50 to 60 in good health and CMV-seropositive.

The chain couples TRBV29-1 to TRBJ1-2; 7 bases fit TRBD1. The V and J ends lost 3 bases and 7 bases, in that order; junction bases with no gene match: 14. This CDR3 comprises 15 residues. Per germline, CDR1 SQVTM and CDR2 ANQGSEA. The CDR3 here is CSVETAQGPFGGYTF. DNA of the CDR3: TGCAGCGTTGAGACGGCACAGGGGCCCTTTGGTGGCTACACCTTC.

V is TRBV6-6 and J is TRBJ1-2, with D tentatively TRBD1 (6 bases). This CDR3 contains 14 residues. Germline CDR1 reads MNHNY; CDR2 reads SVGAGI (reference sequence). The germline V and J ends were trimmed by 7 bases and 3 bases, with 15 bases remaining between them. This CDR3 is CASMRGGLDYGYTF. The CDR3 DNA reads TGTGCCAGCATGAGGGGGGGTCTGGACTATGGCTACACCTTC.

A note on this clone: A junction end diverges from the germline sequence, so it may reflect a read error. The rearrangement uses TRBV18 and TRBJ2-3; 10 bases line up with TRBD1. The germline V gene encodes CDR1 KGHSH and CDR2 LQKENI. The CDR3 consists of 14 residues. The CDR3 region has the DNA TGTGCCGGCTCACTCGGGACAGGGGCAGATACGCAGTATTTT. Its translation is CAGSLGTGADTQYF.

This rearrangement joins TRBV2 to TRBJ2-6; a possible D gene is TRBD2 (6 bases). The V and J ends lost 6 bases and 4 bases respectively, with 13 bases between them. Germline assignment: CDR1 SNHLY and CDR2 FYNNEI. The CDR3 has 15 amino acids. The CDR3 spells CASSPGGSGANVLTF. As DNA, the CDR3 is TGTGCCAGCAGCCCCGGGGGATCCGGGGCCAACGTCCTGACTTTC.

The CDR3 reads CASSGGLAGPGRGNEQFF. Written as DNA, the CDR3 is TGTGCCAGCAGTGGCGGACTAGCGGGGCCCGGTCGAGGAAATGAGCAGTTCTTC. The chain couples TRBV25-1 to TRBJ2-1, with 12 positions matching TRBD2. CDR1 is MGHDK, CDR2 SYGVNS, per germline. Losses at the gene ends were 4 bases for V and 7 bases for J; bases not matched to a gene: 14. The CDR3 totals 18 residues. Filled out from reference TRBV25-1 and TRBJ2-1, the complete variable domain reads EADIYQTPRYLVIGTGKKITLECSQTMGHDKMYWYQQDPGMELHLIHYSYGVNSTEKGDLSSESTVSRIRTEHFPLTLESARPSHTSQYLCASSGGLAGPGRGNEQFFGPGTRLTVL.

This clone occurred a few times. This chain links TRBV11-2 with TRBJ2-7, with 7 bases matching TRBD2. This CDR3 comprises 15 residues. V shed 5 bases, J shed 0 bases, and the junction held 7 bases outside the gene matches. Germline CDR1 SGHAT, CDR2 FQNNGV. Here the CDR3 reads CASSQTGTTSYEQYF. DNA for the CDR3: TGTGCCAGCAGCCAGACCGGGACTACCTCCTACGAGCAGTACTTC.

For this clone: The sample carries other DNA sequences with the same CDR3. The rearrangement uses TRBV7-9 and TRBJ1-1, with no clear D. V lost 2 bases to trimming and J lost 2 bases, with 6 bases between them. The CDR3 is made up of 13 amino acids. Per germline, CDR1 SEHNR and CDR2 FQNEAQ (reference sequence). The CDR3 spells CASSLNSNTEAFF. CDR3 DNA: TGTGCCAGCAGCTTAAACTCAAACACTGAAGCTTTCTTT.

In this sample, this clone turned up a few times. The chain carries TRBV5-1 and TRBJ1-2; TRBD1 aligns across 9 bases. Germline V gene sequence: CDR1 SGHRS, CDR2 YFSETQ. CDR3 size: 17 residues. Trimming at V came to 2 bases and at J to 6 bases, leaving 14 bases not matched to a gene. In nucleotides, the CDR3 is TGCGCCAGCAGCTTTTCCGGGACAGGGAAAGGAGTACATGGCTACACCTTC. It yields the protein CASSFSGTGKGVHGYTF.

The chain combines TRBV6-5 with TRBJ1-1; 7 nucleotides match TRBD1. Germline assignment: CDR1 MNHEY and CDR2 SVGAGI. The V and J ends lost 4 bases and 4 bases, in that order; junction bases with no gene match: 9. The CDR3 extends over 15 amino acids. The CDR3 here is CASSSLDRAGTEAFF. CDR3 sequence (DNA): TGTGCCAGCAGTTCATTAGACAGGGCGGGCACTGAAGCTTTCTTT.

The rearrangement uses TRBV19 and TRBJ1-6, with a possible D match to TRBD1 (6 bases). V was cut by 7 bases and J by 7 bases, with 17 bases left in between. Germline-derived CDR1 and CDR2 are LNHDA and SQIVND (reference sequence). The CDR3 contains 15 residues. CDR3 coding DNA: TGTGCCAGTACCTCGGACAGAACCTCCAATTCACCCCTCCACTTT. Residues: CASTSDRTSNSPLHF.

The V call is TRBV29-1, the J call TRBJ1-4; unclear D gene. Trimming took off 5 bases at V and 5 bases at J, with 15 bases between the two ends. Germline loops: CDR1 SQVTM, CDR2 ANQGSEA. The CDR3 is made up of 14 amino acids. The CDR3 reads CSVSVVGGNEKLFF. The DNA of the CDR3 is TGCAGCGTTTCAGTAGTAGGCGGAAATGAAAAACTGTTTTTT.

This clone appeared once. As DNA, the CDR3 is TGTGCCAGCAGTCGGGGACAGTCGAACACTGAAGCTTTCTTT. Protein sequence: CASSRGQSNTEAFF. J is TRBJ1-1 and V is TRBV5-4; 7 nucleotides agree with TRBD1. CDR3 length: 14 amino acids. Germline V gene lookup returns CDR1 SGHNT and CDR2 YYREEE (reference sequence). The V gene end was trimmed by 5 bases and the J gene end by 1 base; junction bases not matched to a gene: 5.

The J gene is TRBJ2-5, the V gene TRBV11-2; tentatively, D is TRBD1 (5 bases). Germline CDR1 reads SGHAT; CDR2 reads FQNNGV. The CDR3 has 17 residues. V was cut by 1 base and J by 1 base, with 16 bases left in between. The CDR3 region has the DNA TGTGCCAGCAGCTTAGCTCTAGGGGCCCCTAGCCAAGAGACCCAGTACTTC. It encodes CASSLALGAPSQETQYF.

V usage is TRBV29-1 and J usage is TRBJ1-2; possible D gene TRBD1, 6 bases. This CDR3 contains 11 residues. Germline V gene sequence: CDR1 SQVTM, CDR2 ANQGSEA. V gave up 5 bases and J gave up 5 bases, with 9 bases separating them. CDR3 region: CSVLQGYGYTF. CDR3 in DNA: TGCAGCGTTTTGCAGGGGTATGGCTACACCTTC.

The CDR3 DNA reads as TGCAGCGTCGGGACACCCCACTACGAGCAGTACTTC. Translation gives CSVGTPHYEQYF. The chain carries TRBV29-1 and TRBJ2-7; a possible D gene is TRBD1 (6 bases). The length of the CDR3 is 12 residues. The V gene lost 6 bases and the J gene lost 3 bases, with 12 bases spanning the gap. The V gene's germline CDR1 is SQVTM and CDR2 ANQGSEA.

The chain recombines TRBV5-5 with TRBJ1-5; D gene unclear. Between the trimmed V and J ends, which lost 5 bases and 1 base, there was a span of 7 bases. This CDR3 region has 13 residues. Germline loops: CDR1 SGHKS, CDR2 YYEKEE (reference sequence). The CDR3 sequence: CASSAGSNQPQHF. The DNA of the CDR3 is TGTGCCAGCAGTGCCGGGAGCAATCAGCCCCAGCATTTT.

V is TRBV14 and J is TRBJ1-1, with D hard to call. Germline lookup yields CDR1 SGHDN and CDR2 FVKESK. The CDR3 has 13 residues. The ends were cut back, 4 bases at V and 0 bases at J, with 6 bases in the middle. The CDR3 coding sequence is TGTGCCAGCAGCCCCCGTATGAACACTGAAGCTTTCTTT. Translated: CASSPRMNTEAFF.

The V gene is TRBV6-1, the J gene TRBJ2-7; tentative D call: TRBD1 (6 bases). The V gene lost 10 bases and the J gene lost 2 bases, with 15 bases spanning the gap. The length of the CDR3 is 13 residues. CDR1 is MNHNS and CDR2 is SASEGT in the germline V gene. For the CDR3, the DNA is TGTGCCATTGGACAGAGCAATGCCTACGAGCAGTACTTC. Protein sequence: CAIGQSNAYEQYF.

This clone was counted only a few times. The chain's CDR3 is CATSRDQGLRGDTQYF. The CDR3 DNA sequence: TGTGCCACCAGCAGAGATCAAGGGCTACGGGGGGATACGCAGTATTTT. The chain is built from TRBV15 and TRBJ2-3; TRBD2 might be the D (6 bases). The germline gives CDR1 LNHNV, CDR2 YYDKDF (reference sequence). With 0 bases removed from V and 6 bases from J, the gap between germline ends came to 16 bases. The CDR3 totals 16 residues.

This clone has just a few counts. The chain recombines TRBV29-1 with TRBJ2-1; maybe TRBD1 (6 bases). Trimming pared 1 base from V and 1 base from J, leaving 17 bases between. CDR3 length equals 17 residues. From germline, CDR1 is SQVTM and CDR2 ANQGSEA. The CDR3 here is CSVEGSRDIRSYNEQFF. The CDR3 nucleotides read TGCAGCGTTGAAGGGTCGAGGGACATCAGGTCCTACAATGAGCAGTTCTTC.

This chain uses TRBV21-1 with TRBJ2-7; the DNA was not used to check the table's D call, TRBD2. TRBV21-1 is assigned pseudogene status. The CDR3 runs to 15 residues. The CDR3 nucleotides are TGTGCCAGCCCGGGACTAGCGGGGGGGCCCTACGAGCAGTACTTC. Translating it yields CASPGLAGGPYEQYF.

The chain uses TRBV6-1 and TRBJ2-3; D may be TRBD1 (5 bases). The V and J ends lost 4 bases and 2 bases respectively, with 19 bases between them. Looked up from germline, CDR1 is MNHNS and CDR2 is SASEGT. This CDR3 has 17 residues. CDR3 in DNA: TGTGCCAGCAGTGGTGGACCCCGAGACAGCTACACAGATACGCAGTATTTT. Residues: CASSGGPRDSYTDTQYF.

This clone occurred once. The DNA for the CDR3 is TGTGCCAGCAGCCTGGGACAGGGGTACTACGAGCAGTACTTC. Protein: CASSLGQGYYEQYF. This chain uses TRBV5-6 with TRBJ2-5, with 10 bases aligning to TRBD1. The DNA matches TRBJ2-7 better at its end, which makes the J call doubtful. The CDR3 spans 14 residues. Looked up from germline, CDR1 is SGHDT and CDR2 is YYEEEE.

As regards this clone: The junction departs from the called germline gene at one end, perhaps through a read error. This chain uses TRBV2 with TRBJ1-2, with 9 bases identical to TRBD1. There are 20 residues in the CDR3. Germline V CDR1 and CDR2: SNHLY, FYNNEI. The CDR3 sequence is CASNDLQRGTDRGLEYGYPF. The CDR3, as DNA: TGTGCCAGCAACGACCTTCAACGGGGGACTGACAGGGGGTTGGAATATGGCTACCCCTTC. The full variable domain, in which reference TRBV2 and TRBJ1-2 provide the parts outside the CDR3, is EPEVTQTPSHQVTQMGQEVILRCVPISNHLYFYWYRQILGQKVEFLVSFYNNEISEKSEIFDDQFSVERPDGSNFTLKIRSTKLEDSAMYFCASNDLQRGTDRGLEYGYPFGSGTRLTVV.

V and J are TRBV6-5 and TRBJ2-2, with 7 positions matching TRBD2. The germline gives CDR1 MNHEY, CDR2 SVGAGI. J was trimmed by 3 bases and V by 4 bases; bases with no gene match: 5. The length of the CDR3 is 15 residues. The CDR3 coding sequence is TGTGCCAGCAGTTCCTCTAGCGGATACACCGGGGAGCTGTTTTTT. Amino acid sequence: CASSSSSGYTGELFF.

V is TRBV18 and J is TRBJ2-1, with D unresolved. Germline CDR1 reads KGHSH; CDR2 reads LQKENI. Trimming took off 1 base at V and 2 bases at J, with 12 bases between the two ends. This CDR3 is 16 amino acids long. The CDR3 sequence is CASSPLTSRPYNEQFF. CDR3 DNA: TGTGCCAGCTCACCACTAACATCTCGCCCCTACAATGAGCAGTTCTTC.

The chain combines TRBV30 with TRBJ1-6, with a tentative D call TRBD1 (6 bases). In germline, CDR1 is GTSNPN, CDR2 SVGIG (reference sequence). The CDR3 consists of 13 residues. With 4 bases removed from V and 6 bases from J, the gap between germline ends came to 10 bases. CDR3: CAWTGVGNSPLHF. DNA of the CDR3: TGTGCCTGGACAGGGGTTGGTAATTCACCCCTCCACTTT.